These 27 T cell receptor beta chains came from one sample sequenced in a study of cytomegalovirus exposure and HLA in healthy donors. Primers for the PCR totalled 60 Vbeta and 13 Jbeta. Some clones are missing from TCRdb's copy, which holds only in-frame ones; the method was immunoSEQ multiplex PCR. The sample consists of about 250,000 clones, roughly two thirds of them appearing once. The sample consisted of PBMCs. These receptors were taken from a female donor in good health and CMV-seronegative.

The CDR3: CASSTQREGPGNEQFF. The DNA for the CDR3 is TGTGCCAGTAGTACACAGCGGGAGGGCCCTGGCAATGAGCAGTTCTTC. V gene TRBV19 combines with J gene TRBJ2-1; 10 nucleotides match TRBD2. The germline V gene has CDR1 LNHDA and CDR2 SQIVND (reference sequence). The CDR3 contains 16 residues. V was clipped by 4 bases and J by 6 bases; unmatched bases: 9.

The CDR3 coding sequence is TGTGCCCTCAAGGGGGTTTCCTACGAGCAGTACTTC. Its protein product is CALKGVSYEQYF. The chain links TRBV7-7 to TRBJ2-7, with D possibly matching TRBD1 (6 bases). The ends were cut back, 11 bases at V and 1 base at J, with 12 bases in the middle. CDR3 length: 12 residues. Germline loops: CDR1 SSHAT, CDR2 FNYEAQ (reference sequence).

Written as DNA, the CDR3 is TGTGCCAGCAGCTTGGACCAGGGGTTCTACGAGCAGTACTTC. Encoded protein: CASSLDQGFYEQYF. The chain links TRBV5-6 to TRBJ2-7; maybe TRBD1 (6 bases). The CDR3 loop spans 14 amino acids. Germline V gene lookup returns CDR1 SGHDT and CDR2 YYEEEE. V shed 0 bases and J shed 3 bases, with 10 bases lying between them.

V gene TRBV2 combines with J gene TRBJ1-5, with unresolved D. Germline V gives CDR1 SNHLY, CDR2 FYNNEI. The CDR3 runs to 14 residues. The germline V and J ends were trimmed by 11 bases and 6 bases, with 20 bases remaining between them. CDR3 nucleotide sequence: TGTGCCTGCGCCAGCAACAGTTACCCTCAGCCCCAGCATTTT. Translation gives CACASNSYPQPQHF.

This clone was counted between two and nine times. CDR3 region: CASSLAHGVYGYTF. CDR3 DNA sequence: TGTGCCAGCAGCTTGGCCCACGGGGTATACGGCTACACCTTC. The chain joins TRBV5-6 to TRBJ1-2; no firm D call. CDR1 SGHDT and CDR2 YYEEEE come from the germline V gene. Trimming cost V 0 bases and J 8 bases, with 14 bases left between them. The CDR3 is 14 amino acids.

The chain recombines TRBV2 with TRBJ2-5, with D possibly TRBD1 on 5 matching bases. The end of the DNA fits TRBJ2-7 better, so the J call may be wrong. Germline lookup yields CDR1 SNHLY and CDR2 FYNNEI. CDR3 length: 12 amino acids. CDR3 residues: CASNPGSYEQYF. In nucleotides, the CDR3 is TGTGCCAGCAACCCAGGGTCCTACGAGCAGTACTTC.

This sequence joins TRBV29-1 and TRBJ1-2, with 9 bases lining up with TRBD1. Germline assignment: CDR1 SQVTM and CDR2 ANQGSEA. Trimming cost V 5 bases and J 5 bases; bases outside gene matches: 6. CDR3 length equals 13 residues. CDR3 coding DNA: TGCAGCGTTCAACAGGGGGCAGGATATGGCTACACCTTC. Amino acids: CSVQQGAGYGYTF. Looking up the rest from reference TRBV29-1 and TRBJ1-2 gives the full variable domain: SAVISQKPSRDICQRGTSLTIQCQVDSQVTMMFWYRQQPGQSLTLIATANQGSEATYESGFVIDKFPISRPNLTFSTLTVSNMSPEDSSIYLCSVQQGAGYGYTFGSGTRLTVV.

This sequence joins TRBV28 and TRBJ2-5; 9 nucleotides align to TRBD1. CDR1 and CDR2 from the germline V gene are MDHEN and SYDVKM. The CDR3 consists of 15 residues. J gave up 6 bases and V 4 bases, and 9 bases lay outside the gene matches. CDR3 residues: CASSSVDRGAKTQYF. The CDR3, as DNA: TGTGCCAGCAGTTCTGTGGACAGGGGTGCGAAGACCCAGTACTTC.

This sequence joins TRBV10-3 and TRBJ2-5; D might be TRBD1 (5 bases). Trimming took off 6 bases at V and 7 bases at J, with 9 bases between the two ends. In germline, CDR1 is ENHRY, CDR2 SYGVKD. CDR3 length: 11 amino acids. Here the CDR3 reads CAIRLGRTQYF. CDR3 bases: TGTGCCATCAGGTTGGGGCGGACCCAGTACTTC.

The chain carries TRBV29-1 and TRBJ2-1; 8 positions match TRBD2. The CDR3 covers 16 residues. Germline V gene sequence: CDR1 SQVTM, CDR2 ANQGSEA. Losses at the gene ends were 4 bases for V and 5 bases for J; bases not matched to a gene: 13. The CDR3 reads CSVGSGAGGLHNEQFF. DNA of the CDR3: TGCAGCGTTGGCTCGGGGGCGGGAGGTTTGCACAATGAGCAGTTCTTC.

The chain links TRBV6-5 to TRBJ1-2; 9 nucleotides match TRBD1. The germline V gene encodes CDR1 MNHEY and CDR2 SVGAGI. This CDR3 is 15 amino acids long. Trimming cost V 10 bases and J 2 bases; bases outside gene matches: 11. In nucleotides, the CDR3 is TGTGCCACCTCGGACAGGGGATCCGGAAACTATGGCTACACCTTC. Amino acid sequence: CATSDRGSGNYGYTF.

This clone was counted between two and nine times. DNA of the CDR3: TGTGCCAGCAGCCCCCTACTAGCGGGAGTCGGTGAGCAGTTCTTC. It codes for CASSPLLAGVGEQFF. The gene calls are TRBV14 and TRBJ2-1, with TRBD2 matching over 11 bases. J lost 9 bases, V lost 4 bases, and 8 bases had no gene match. In germline, CDR1 is SGHDN, CDR2 FVKESK. The CDR3 loop spans 15 amino acids.

The CDR3 region is CASSPGGRSSGNTIYF. In DNA form, the CDR3 reads TGCGCCAGCAGCCCGGGGGGCAGAAGCTCTGGAAACACCATATATTTT. The rearrangement links TRBV5-1 to TRBJ1-3, with a weak D call TRBD1 (6 bases). This CDR3 has 16 residues. Germline V gene sequence: CDR1 SGHRS, CDR2 YFSETQ. V lost 4 bases, J lost 0 bases, and 14 bases lay in between.

V usage is TRBV19 and J usage is TRBJ1-5; tentative D call: TRBD1 (5 bases). Germline V lookup: CDR1 LNHDA, CDR2 SQIVND (reference sequence). Trimming shortened V by 6 bases and J by 3 bases, and 12 bases separated the two germline ends. The CDR3 has 14 amino acids. The CDR3 nucleotides are TGTGCCAGTAGAACGACAGACGACAATCAGCCCCAGCATTTT. As protein: CASRTTDDNQPQHF.

The chain joins TRBV14 to TRBJ2-5; the match to TRBD1 covers 7 bases. Germline loops: CDR1 SGHDN, CDR2 FVKESK. Unmatched junction bases numbered 3, after V lost 4 bases and J lost 1 base. The CDR3 is 14 amino acids. The CDR3 DNA sequence: TGTGCCAGCAGCCCCGGGACAGCCCAAGAGACCCAGTACTTC. Translating gives CASSPGTAQETQYF.

The chain's CDR3 is CATSTGTSRAGSGNTIYF. CDR3 coding DNA: TGTGCCACCAGCACAGGGACTTCAAGGGCTGGGTCTGGAAACACCATATATTTT. The chain uses TRBV15 and TRBJ1-3; D may be TRBD1 (5 bases). Germline V gene lookup returns CDR1 LNHNV and CDR2 YYDKDF (reference sequence). V lost 4 bases, J lost 1 base, and 20 bases lay in between. The CDR3 consists of 18 residues.

V usage is TRBV30 and J usage is TRBJ1-5, with D possibly matching TRBD1 (5 bases). V was trimmed by 2 bases and J by 5 bases, leaving 16 bases between them. CDR1 and CDR2 (germline): GTSNPN, SVGIG (reference sequence). The CDR3 has 15 residues. As DNA, the CDR3 is TGTGCCTGGAGTTTCGGCGACAGCGGGCATCAGCCCCAGCATTTT. Translating it yields CAWSFGDSGHQPQHF.

The rearrangement joins TRBV6-1 to TRBJ2-7; D may be TRBD2 (6 bases). The CDR3 is 13 residues long. CDR1 is MNHNS and CDR2 is SASEGT in the germline V gene. V lost 8 bases and J lost 3, with 14 bases in between. The CDR3 DNA reads TGTGCCAGCGTCCCTAGCGCTAGCTACGAGCAGTACTTC. It yields the protein CASVPSASYEQYF.

This clone came up once. The CDR3 protein is CASSILTDAKEQYF. The CDR3 bases are TGTGCCAGTAGTATCCTGACAGACGCGAAGGAGCAGTACTTC. The chain has TRBV19 and TRBJ2-7; maybe TRBD1 (5 bases). V lost 3 bases to trimming and J lost 7 bases, with 16 bases between them. The CDR3 sequence is 14 residues long. The germline gives CDR1 LNHDA, CDR2 SQIVND (reference sequence). The full variable domain, with the rest looked up from reference TRBV19 and TRBJ2-7, is DGGITQSPKYLFRKEGQNVTLSCEQNLNHDAMYWYRQDPGQGLRLIYYSQIVNDFQKGDIAEGYSVSREKKESFPLTVTSAQKNPTAFYLCASSILTDAKEQYFGPGTRLTVT.

The chain carries TRBV11-2 and TRBJ1-1; TRBD1 aligns across 7 bases. The trim removed 6 bases at V and 5 bases at J, leaving 9 bases unmatched. This CDR3 has 14 amino acids. Germline loops: CDR1 SGHAT, CDR2 FQNNGV. CDR3 DNA sequence: TGTGCCAGCAGGAAGAGACAGGGACGGACTGAAGCTTTCTTT. Translating it yields CASRKRQGRTEAFF.

The rearrangement uses TRBV14 and TRBJ2-2, with D perhaps TRBD2 (5 bases). Between the trimmed V and J ends, which lost 1 base and 7 bases, there was a span of 7 bases. Per germline, CDR1 SGHDN and CDR2 FVKESK. This CDR3 contains 13 residues. DNA of the CDR3: TGTGCCAGCAGCCAAGCTGGAGGCGGGGAGCTGTTTTTT. Amino acids: CASSQAGGGELFF.

Note on this clone: At one boundary the junction diverges from the germline segment, which might be a read error. The chain employs TRBV11-2 and TRBJ1-5; possibly TRBD1 for D (6 bases). The CDR3 spans 15 residues. Looked up from germline, CDR1 is SGHAT and CDR2 is FQNNGV. This CDR3 is CASSLMTGVNQPQRF. CDR3 DNA sequence: TGTGCCAGCAGCTTAATGACAGGAGTTAATCAGCCCCAGCGTTTT. Drawing the rest from reference TRBV11-2 and TRBJ1-5, the complete variable domain is EAGVAQSPRYKIIEKRQSVAFWCNPISGHATLYWYQQILGQGPKLLIQFQNNGVVDDSQLPKDRFSAERLKGVDSTLKIQPAKLEDSAVYLCASSLMTGVNQPQRFGDGTRLSIL.

The V call is TRBV9, the J call TRBJ1-5; D is ambiguous. Deletions cut 0 bases from V and 1 base from J, with 5 bases between. CDR3 size: 14 residues. CDR1 is SGDLS, CDR2 YYNGEE, per germline. DNA of the CDR3: TGTGCCAGCAGCGTAGGAGGGAGCAATCAGCCCCAGCATTTT. The encoded protein is CASSVGGSNQPQHF. The whole variable domain, filled in from reference TRBV9 and TRBJ1-5, reads DSGVTQTPKHLITATGQRVTLRCSPRSGDLSVYWYQQSLDQGLQFLIQYYNGEERAKGNILERFSAQQFPDLHSELNLSSLELGDSALYFCASSVGGSNQPQHFGDGTRLSIL.

This clone occurred a few times. V and J are TRBV10-1 and TRBJ2-1, with 9 bases lining up with TRBD1. This CDR3 region has 16 residues. Germline V gives CDR1 WNHNN, CDR2 SYGVQD (reference sequence). V lost 4 bases to trimming and J lost 5 bases; unmatched junction nucleotides: 9. The CDR3 coding sequence is TGCGCCAGCAGTGGACCCAGAGGACAGGGGAACAATGAGCAGTTCTTC. Its translation: CASSGPRGQGNNEQFF.

The rearrangement uses TRBV7-8 and TRBJ2-5; 11 nucleotides align to TRBD2. Trimming at V came to 5 bases and at J to 8 bases, leaving 13 bases not matched to a gene. CDR1 is SGHVS, CDR2 FQNEAQ, per germline. The CDR3 covers 16 residues. CDR3 nucleotide sequence: TGTGCCAGCAGCCCGAGGACTAGCGGGTCTATAGCCACCCAGTACTTC. This encodes CASSPRTSGSIATQYF.

V usage is TRBV30 and J usage is TRBJ2-1, with D tentatively TRBD2 (5 bases). Trimming took 4 bases from V and 6 from J, leaving 10 bases between them. The length of the CDR3 is 12 residues. Germline assignment: CDR1 GTSNPN and CDR2 SVGIG (reference sequence). This chain's CDR3 is CAWNRGINEQFF. The CDR3, as DNA: TGTGCCTGGAATCGAGGGATCAATGAGCAGTTCTTC.

The chain uses TRBV6-5 and TRBJ2-1, with 10 bases that match TRBD2. V dropped 8 bases and J dropped 6; count of bases not matched to a gene: 4. Germline V gene sequence: CDR1 MNHEY, CDR2 SVGAGI. The CDR3 is 13 amino acids. CDR3 protein: CASLAGDGNEQFF. The CDR3 DNA sequence: TGTGCCAGCCTAGCGGGAGACGGCAATGAGCAGTTCTTC.